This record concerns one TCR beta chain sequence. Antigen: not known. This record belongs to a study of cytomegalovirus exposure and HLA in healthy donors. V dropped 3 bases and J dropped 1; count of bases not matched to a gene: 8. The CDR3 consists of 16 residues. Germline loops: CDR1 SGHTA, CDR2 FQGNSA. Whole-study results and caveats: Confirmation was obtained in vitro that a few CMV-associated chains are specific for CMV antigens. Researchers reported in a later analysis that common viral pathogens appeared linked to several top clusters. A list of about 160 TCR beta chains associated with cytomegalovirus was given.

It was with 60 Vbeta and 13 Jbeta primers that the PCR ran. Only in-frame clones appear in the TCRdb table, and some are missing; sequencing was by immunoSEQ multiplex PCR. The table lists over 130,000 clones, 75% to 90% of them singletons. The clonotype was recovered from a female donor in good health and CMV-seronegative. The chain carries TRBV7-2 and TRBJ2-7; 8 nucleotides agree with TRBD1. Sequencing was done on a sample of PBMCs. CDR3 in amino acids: CASSFPPGQESYEQYF. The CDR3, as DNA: TGTGCCAGCAGCTTCCCCCCGGGACAGGAGTCCTACGAGCAGTACTTC.